This entry lists 29 T cell receptor beta chains sequenced from one sample in a study of CD8 T cells in Susac syndrome. After extraction with the RNeasy kit, about 0.5 to 1 ug of the RNA was reverse transcribed using random hexamers. TCRdb reanalysed the immunoSEQ multiplex PCR reads using MiXCR and keeps one entry per CDR3 protein. The sample records under 200,000 distinct CDR3 sequences, around 90% being singletons. Sequenced sample: CD4+ T cells from PBMCs. Receptor source: a human donor in good health.

As to this clonotype: One end of the junction does not line up with germline, which may come from a read error. The chain has TRBV7-2 and TRBJ2-3; D gene uncertain. The CDR3 is 12 amino acids. In germline, CDR1 is SGHTA, CDR2 FQGNSA. CDR3 sequence reads: CASSFSTDTQYF. DNA for the CDR3: TGCGCCAGCAGCTTTAGTACAGATACGCAGTATTTT. Using reference TRBV7-2 and TRBJ2-3 for the parts outside the CDR3, the full variable domain is GAGVSQSPSNKVTEKGKDVELRCDPISGHTALYWYRQSLGQGLEFLIYFQGNSAPDKSGLPSDRFSAERTGGSVSTLTIQRTQQEDSAVYLCASSFSTDTQYFGPGTRLTVL.

V and J are TRBV5-1 and TRBJ2-2, with D perhaps TRBD2 (5 bases). The CDR3 covers 15 residues. In germline, CDR1 is SGHRS, CDR2 YFSETQ. V was pared by 0 bases and J by 4 bases, with 10 bases between. CDR3 in DNA: TGCGCCAGCAGCTTGGGGGTGAGCGGCACCGGGGAGCTGTTTTTT. Translating gives CASSLGVSGTGELFF.

V gene TRBV5-4 combines with J gene TRBJ1-4; 7 nucleotides line up with TRBD1. The V and J ends lost 4 bases and 7 bases, in that order; junction bases with no gene match: 7. Germline CDR1 is SGHNT and CDR2 is YYREEE (reference sequence). CDR3 length: 14 amino acids. The CDR3 DNA reads TGTGCCAGCAGCGAACAGGGGCGGCGTGAAAAACTGTTTTTT. It is translated as CASSEQGRREKLFF.

The chain uses TRBV29-1 and TRBJ1-4; 7 nucleotides match TRBD1. CDR1 is SQVTM and CDR2 is ANQGSEA in the germline V gene. The CDR3 contains 13 residues. The V and J ends lost 2 bases and 8 bases, in that order; junction bases with no gene match: 5. The CDR3: CSVESGQEEKLFF. In nucleotides, the CDR3 is TGCAGCGTTGAATCTGGACAGGAAGAAAAACTGTTTTTT.

This rearrangement joins TRBV4-1 to TRBJ2-5; 9 bases agree with TRBD1. This CDR3 is 20 amino acids long. The germline V gene has CDR1 MGHRA and CDR2 YSYEKL. V shed 4 bases and J 3 bases; nucleotides not matched to a gene: 21. This CDR3 reads CASSRLRTRGATGGEETQYF. In nucleotides, the CDR3 is TGCGCCAGCAGCCGCTTAAGGACCCGAGGAGCGACAGGGGGTGAAGAGACCCAGTACTTC.

V and J are TRBV7-2 and TRBJ1-2; D perhaps matches TRBD1 (5 bases). With 5 bases removed from V and 8 bases from J, the gap between germline ends came to 15 bases. Germline V lookup: CDR1 SGHTA, CDR2 FQGNSA. The CDR3 has 13 amino acids. The CDR3 sequence is CASSDRGGFGYTF. The CDR3, as DNA: TGTGCCAGCAGCGACCGTGGGGGGTTCGGCTACACCTTC. The variable domain in full, with the rest retrieved from reference TRBV7-2 and TRBJ1-2, is GAGVSQSPSNKVTEKGKDVELRCDPISGHTALYWYRQSLGQGLEFLIYFQGNSAPDKSGLPSDRFSAERTGGSVSTLTIQRTQQEDSAVYLCASSDRGGFGYTFGSGTRLTVV.

V gene TRBV24-1 combines with J gene TRBJ2-7; tentative D call: TRBD2 (5 bases). The germline V and J ends were trimmed by 3 bases and 0 bases, with 14 bases remaining between them. CDR3 length: 16 amino acids. The V gene's germline CDR1 is KGHDR and CDR2 SFDVKD. In DNA, the CDR3 is TGTGCCACCAGTGATGCGGACTGGAAAAGCTCCTACGAGCAGTACTTC. It yields the protein CATSDADWKSSYEQYF.

The chain recombines TRBV7-9 with TRBJ2-7; D is perhaps TRBD1 (5 bases). The V end lost 5 bases, the J end lost 7 bases, and 15 bases lay between the germline ends. Germline CDR1 SEHNR, CDR2 FQNEAQ (reference sequence). The CDR3 is 13 residues long. The CDR3 DNA follows: TGTGCCAGCAGCCTCCAGGGCCCACTGGAGCAGTACTTC. Its protein product is CASSLQGPLEQYF.

The chain links TRBV6-1 to TRBJ2-3, with TRBD1 matching 7 bases. Germline V lookup: CDR1 MNHNS, CDR2 SASEGT. The CDR3 is 13 residues long. V shed 6 bases and J 2 bases; nucleotides not matched to a gene: 2. The CDR3 bases are TGTGCCAGCAGGGACAGGTCCACAGATACGCAGTATTTT. Translated: CASRDRSTDTQYF.

This sequence joins TRBV10-2 and TRBJ2-1; 7 positions match TRBD2. There are 14 residues in the CDR3. The germline V gene has CDR1 WSHSY and CDR2 SAAADI. After removal of 6 bases from V and 2 bases from J, the junction contained 4 bases not matched to a gene. The CDR3 loop reads CASSPTSTYNEQFF. CDR3 in DNA: TGCGCCAGCAGCCCGACTAGCACCTACAATGAGCAGTTCTTC.

The gene calls are TRBV19 and TRBJ1-1, with 8 bases aligning to TRBD1. CDR1 is LNHDA, CDR2 SQIVND, per germline (reference sequence). Unmatched junction bases numbered 7, after V lost 3 bases and J lost 4 bases. CDR3 length equals 15 residues. The DNA for the CDR3 is TGTGCCAGTAGTATCGATGCAGGGGGCACCACTGAAGCTTTCTTT. Amino acids: CASSIDAGGTTEAFF.

The chain has TRBV12-3 or TRBV12-4 and TRBJ1-2; TRBD1 might be the D (5 bases). Between the trimmed V and J ends, which lost 3 bases and 6 bases, there was a span of 14 bases. This CDR3 is built from 14 residues. CDR3 residues: CASSFWGPGDGYTF. The CDR3 nucleotides read TGTGCCAGCAGTTTTTGGGGCCCAGGAGATGGCTACACCTTC.

The V and J genes are TRBV6-5 and TRBJ2-2; D remains ambiguous. CDR3 size: 16 residues. Trimming left V 0 bases short and J 0 bases short, with 8 bases between. In germline, CDR1 is MNHEY, CDR2 SVGAGI. The CDR3 sequence is CASSYSRGANTGELFF. CDR3 DNA sequence: TGTGCCAGCAGTTACTCTCGCGGCGCGAACACCGGGGAGCTGTTTTTT.

This CDR3 reads CASSPDRGDSPLHF. In nucleotides, the CDR3 is TGTGCCAGCAGCCCGGACAGGGGAGATTCACCCCTCCACTTT. The chain combines TRBV5-4 with TRBJ1-6; 9 positions match TRBD1. This CDR3 has 14 residues. Germline assignment: CDR1 SGHNT and CDR2 YYREEE (reference sequence). The trim removed 4 bases at V and 8 bases at J, leaving 4 bases unmatched.

The chain has TRBV5-1 and TRBJ2-1; TRBD2 aligns across 12 bases. In germline, CDR1 is SGHRS, CDR2 YFSETQ. CDR3 length: 17 residues. The ends lost 0 bases at V and 4 bases at J; junction bases unmatched: 5. This CDR3 reads CASSLGRTSGVYNEQFF. In DNA form, the CDR3 reads TGCGCCAGCAGCTTGGGCCGGACTAGCGGGGTTTACAATGAGCAGTTCTTC.

The rearrangement joins TRBV7-9 to TRBJ2-5, with 7 bases identical to TRBD2. CDR3 length: 14 residues. Germline CDR1 is SEHNR and CDR2 is FQNEAQ (reference sequence). J lost 5 bases, V lost 7 bases, and 10 bases had no gene match. CDR3 in amino acids: CASTWGGTVETQYF. The DNA of the CDR3 is TGTGCCAGCACGTGGGGGGGGACGGTGGAGACCCAGTACTTC.

This clonotype was seen only a few times. This chain links TRBV19 with TRBJ1-2; D is unclear. This CDR3 spans 11 amino acids. The V gene's germline CDR1 is LNHDA and CDR2 SQIVND (reference sequence). Trimming removed 5 bases at V and 4 bases at J, with 5 bases between. CDR3 DNA: TGTGCCAGTAGTCCGGCCTATGGCTACACCTTC. Translation gives CASSPAYGYTF.

The J gene is TRBJ1-1, the V gene TRBV5-1; TRBD1 might be the D (5 bases). The germline gives CDR1 SGHRS, CDR2 YFSETQ. The CDR3 has 14 residues. V gave up 4 bases and J gave up 4 bases, with 14 bases separating them. CDR3 coding DNA: TGCGCCAGCAGCGGGGGAAGTTTGGGCACTGAAGCTTTCTTT. Protein: CASSGGSLGTEAFF.

This chain connects TRBV28 to TRBJ2-7, with D possibly called TRBD1 or TRBD2 (5 bases each). Germline-derived CDR1 and CDR2 are MDHEN and SYDVKM. The ends were cut back, 3 bases at V and 4 bases at J, with 13 bases in the middle. This CDR3 comprises 14 residues. CDR3 residues: CASSFGTRGYEQYF. As DNA, the CDR3 is TGTGCCAGCAGTTTCGGGACCCGGGGATACGAGCAGTACTTC. Drawing the rest from reference TRBV28 and TRBJ2-7, the complete variable domain is DVKVTQSSRYLVKRTGEKVFLECVQDMDHENMFWYRQDPGLGLRLIYFSYDVKMKEKGDIPEGYSVSREKKERFSLILESASTNQTSMYLCASSFGTRGYEQYFGPGTRLTVT.

The genes are TRBV7-2 and TRBJ2-7, with TRBD2 identical over 13 bases. There are 14 residues in the CDR3. The V segment lost 5 bases and the J segment 6 bases; nucleotides outside the gene matches: 4. Germline loops: CDR1 SGHTA, CDR2 FQGNSA. CDR3 nucleotides: TGTGCCAGCAGCGACGGACTAGCGGGGGCCGAGCAGTACTTC. Translated, it gives CASSDGLAGAEQYF.

This CDR3 is CSAGTGNSYEQYF. For the CDR3, the DNA is TGCAGCGCAGGGACGGGGAACTCCTACGAGCAGTACTTC. The chain links TRBV29-1 to TRBJ2-7; D is possibly TRBD1 or TRBD2 (5 bases each). The V and J ends lost 7 bases and 0 bases respectively, with 13 bases between them. The V gene's germline CDR1 is SQVTM and CDR2 ANQGSEA. The CDR3 runs to 13 residues.

The J gene is TRBJ2-2, the V gene TRBV7-2; maybe TRBD1 (6 bases). CDR3 length equals 15 residues. CDR1 SGHTA and CDR2 FQGNSA come from the germline V gene. V was shortened by 5 bases and J by 4 bases, with 14 bases between the two germline ends. The CDR3 DNA follows: TGTGCCAGCAGCGGGGTTAGGGGGAGCACCGGGGAGCTGTTTTTT. Translation gives CASSGVRGSTGELFF.

J is TRBJ2-5 and V is TRBV20-1; the D gene is possibly TRBD2 (6 bases). Per the germline V gene, CDR1 is DFQATT and CDR2 is SNEGSKA (reference sequence). The CDR3 is made up of 14 amino acids. V gave up 1 base and J gave up 7 bases, with 16 bases separating them. CDR3 residues: CSARGGADGGTQYF. The CDR3 region has the DNA TGCAGTGCTAGAGGGGGAGCGGACGGGGGGACCCAGTACTTC.

The rearrangement joins TRBV6-2 or TRBV6-3 to TRBJ1-2, with TRBD1 matching 11 bases. The CDR3 has 15 amino acids. The J segment lost 4 bases and the V segment lost 4 bases, leaving 5 bases of the junction unmatched. Looked up from germline, CDR1 is MNHEY and CDR2 is SVGEGT. CDR3 bases: TGTGCCAGCAGTTTCGACGGGACAGGGGGCTATGGCTACACCTTC. Protein product: CASSFDGTGGYGYTF.

This chain uses TRBV23-1 with TRBJ2-7, with 11 bases lining up with TRBD2. TRBV23-1 is designated an ORF whose function remains uncertain. The V and J ends lost 2 bases and 5 bases, in that order; junction bases with no gene match: 5. The CDR3 length is 15 residues. The CDR3 DNA sequence: TGCGCCAGCAGTCAACCGGGACTAGCGGTACACGAGCAGTACTTC. Amino acids: CASSQPGLAVHEQYF.

The V call is TRBV30, the J call TRBJ2-2; 7 bases fit TRBD2. The CDR3 is made up of 15 amino acids. Trimming at V came to 3 bases and at J to 5 bases, leaving 9 bases not matched to a gene. In germline, CDR1 is GTSNPN, CDR2 SVGIG (reference sequence). CDR3 nucleotides: TGTGCCTGGAGCCCCGGGGGGTCGAGGACCGGGGAGCTGTTTTTT. Protein product: CAWSPGGSRTGELFF.

V and J are TRBV6-1 and TRBJ1-5; D possibly corresponds to TRBD1 (6 bases). The V gene's germline CDR1 is MNHNS and CDR2 SASEGT. The V gene lost 6 bases and the J gene lost 0 bases, with 18 bases spanning the gap. This CDR3 has 17 residues. CDR3 loop: CASSQRGGLYSNQPQHF. In nucleotides, the CDR3 is TGTGCCAGCAGCCAGAGGGGGGGCTTATATAGCAATCAGCCCCAGCATTTT.

This chain connects TRBV12-3 or TRBV12-4 to TRBJ2-3; TRBD2 matches at 11 bases. The CDR3 totals 15 residues. The junction had 0 bases not matched to a gene; V was cut back by 4 bases and J by 0 bases. CDR3 coding DNA: TGTGCCAGCAGTTGGACTAGCGGGAGCACAGATACGCAGTATTTT. This translates into CASSWTSGSTDTQYF.

The chain joins TRBV20-1 to TRBJ1-2; 9 bases map to TRBD1. The junction had 8 bases not matched to a gene; V was cut back by 4 bases and J by 2 bases. This CDR3 is built from 15 residues. Per the germline V gene, CDR1 is DFQATT and CDR2 is SNEGSKA (reference sequence). The CDR3 coding sequence is TGCAGTGCTACACCTAGGACAGGGGCCAACTATGGCTACACCTTC. This codes for CSATPRTGANYGYTF.